This T cell receptor beta chain was identified during a study of blood T cells in healthy people across ages. Regarding the study as a whole: The study found more naive CD4+ cells and higher diversity in long-lived than aged donors.

The V and J ends lost 4 bases and 7 bases, in that order; junction bases with no gene match: 7. CDR1 is SGHRS, CDR2 YFSETQ, per germline. The CDR3 length is 14 residues. Individuals who donated were healthy Caucasians from Russia aged about 6 to 95. The authors extracted at least 5.5 micrograms of total RNA per sample. In regard to this clonotype: Its cognate antigen is unknown.

The use of a sample-barcoded 5' primer and a J-beta primer mix characterized a second PCR of roughly 6 to 11 cycles. Unique molecular identifiers of 12 random nucleotides labeled each cDNA. In TCRdb, the 5' RACE reads were re-called with MiXCR into one record per CDR3 protein. This sample carries roughly 650,000 distinct CDR3 sequences, roughly 32% of them seen once, and the ten largest clones take 15%. The source material was blood. The TCR sequence derives from an elderly woman in good health. The chain links TRBV5-1 to TRBJ1-1; 10 bases line up with TRBD1. The CDR3 is CASSPRQGASEAFF. The CDR3 region has the DNA TGCGCCAGCAGCCCAAGACAGGGGGCCAGTGAAGCTTTCTTT.